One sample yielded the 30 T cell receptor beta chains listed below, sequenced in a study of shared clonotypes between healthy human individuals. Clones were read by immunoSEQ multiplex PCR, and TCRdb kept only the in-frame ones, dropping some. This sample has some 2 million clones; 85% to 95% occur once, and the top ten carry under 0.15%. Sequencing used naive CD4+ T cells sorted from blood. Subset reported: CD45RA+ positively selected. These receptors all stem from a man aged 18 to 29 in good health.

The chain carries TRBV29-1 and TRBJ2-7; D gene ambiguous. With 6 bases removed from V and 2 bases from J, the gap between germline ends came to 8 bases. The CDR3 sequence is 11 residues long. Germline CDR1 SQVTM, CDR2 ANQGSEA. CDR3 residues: CSVTSTYEQYF. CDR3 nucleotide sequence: TGCAGCGTGACAAGTACCTACGAGCAGTACTTC.

CDR3 sequence reads: CASSPSTRAYEQYF. CDR3 nucleotides: TGTGCCAGCTCACCTTCTACGAGGGCCTACGAGCAGTACTTC. The rearrangement uses TRBV18 and TRBJ2-7; weak D call: TRBD2 (5 bases). The CDR3 extends over 14 amino acids. Germline V gene data show CDR1 as KGHSH and CDR2 as LQKENI. V shed 3 bases and J shed 2 bases, with 11 bases lying between them.

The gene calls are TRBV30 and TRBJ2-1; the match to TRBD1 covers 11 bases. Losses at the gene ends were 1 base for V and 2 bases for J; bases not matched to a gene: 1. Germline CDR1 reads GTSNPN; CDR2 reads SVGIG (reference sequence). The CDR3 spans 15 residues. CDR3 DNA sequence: TGTGCCTGGAGTGGGACAGGGGGCCCCTACAATGAGCAGTTCTTC. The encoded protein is CAWSGTGGPYNEQFF. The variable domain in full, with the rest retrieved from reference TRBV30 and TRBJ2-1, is SQTIHQWPATLVQPVGSPLSLECTVEGTSNPNLYWYRQAAGRGLQLLFYSVGIGQISSEVPQNLSASRPQDRQFILSSKKLLLSDSGFYLCAWSGTGGPYNEQFFGPGTRLTVL.

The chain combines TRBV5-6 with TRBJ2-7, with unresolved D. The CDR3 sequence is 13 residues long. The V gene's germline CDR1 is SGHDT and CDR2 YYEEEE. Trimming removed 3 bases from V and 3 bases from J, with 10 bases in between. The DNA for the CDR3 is TGTGCCAGCAGCTCTGGACGGTACTACGAGCAGTACTTC. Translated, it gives CASSSGRYYEQYF.

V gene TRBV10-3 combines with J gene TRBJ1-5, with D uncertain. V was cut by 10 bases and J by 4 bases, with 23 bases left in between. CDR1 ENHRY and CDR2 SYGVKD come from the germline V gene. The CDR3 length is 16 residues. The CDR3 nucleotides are TGTGCCAGCAGACCGGGAGGTCGGCAGACAAATCAGCCCCAGCATTTT. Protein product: CASRPGGRQTNQPQHF.

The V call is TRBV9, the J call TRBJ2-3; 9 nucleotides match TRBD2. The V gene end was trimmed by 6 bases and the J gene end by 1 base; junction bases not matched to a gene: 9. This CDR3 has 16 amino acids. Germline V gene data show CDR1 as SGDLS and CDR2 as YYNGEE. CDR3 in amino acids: CASKAGGPVGTDTQYF. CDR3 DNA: TGTGCCAGCAAGGCGGGAGGGCCTGTTGGCACAGATACGCAGTATTTT.

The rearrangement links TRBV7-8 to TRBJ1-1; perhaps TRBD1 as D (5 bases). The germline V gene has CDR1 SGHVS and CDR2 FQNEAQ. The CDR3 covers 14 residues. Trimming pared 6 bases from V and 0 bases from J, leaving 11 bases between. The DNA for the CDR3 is TGTGCCAGCAGGACCCAGGGATTGAACACTGAAGCTTTCTTT. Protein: CASRTQGLNTEAFF.

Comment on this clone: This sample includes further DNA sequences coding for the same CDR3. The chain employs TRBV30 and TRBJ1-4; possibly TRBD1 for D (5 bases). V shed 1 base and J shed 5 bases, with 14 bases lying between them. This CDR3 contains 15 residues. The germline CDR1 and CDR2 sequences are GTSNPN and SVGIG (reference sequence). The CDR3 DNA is TGTGCCTGGAGTGGGCAGGGTCTGGCCAATGAAAAACTGTTTTTT. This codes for CAWSGQGLANEKLFF. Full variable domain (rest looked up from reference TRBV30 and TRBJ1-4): SQTIHQWPATLVQPVGSPLSLECTVEGTSNPNLYWYRQAAGRGLQLLFYSVGIGQISSEVPQNLSASRPQDRQFILSSKKLLLSDSGFYLCAWSGQGLANEKLFFGSGTQLSVL.

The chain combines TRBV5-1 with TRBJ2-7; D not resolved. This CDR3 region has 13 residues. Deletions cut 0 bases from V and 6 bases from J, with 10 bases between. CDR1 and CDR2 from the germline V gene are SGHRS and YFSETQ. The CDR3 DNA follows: TGCGCCAGCAGCTTGGCCTTGAGTGCCGAGCAGTACTTC. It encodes CASSLALSAEQYF.

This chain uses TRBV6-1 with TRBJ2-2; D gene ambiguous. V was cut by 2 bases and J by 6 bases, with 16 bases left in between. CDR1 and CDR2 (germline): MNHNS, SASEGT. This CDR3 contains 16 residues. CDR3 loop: CASSEWSTRGSGELFF. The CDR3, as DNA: TGTGCCAGCAGTGAATGGTCTACTCGAGGTTCCGGGGAGCTGTTTTTT.

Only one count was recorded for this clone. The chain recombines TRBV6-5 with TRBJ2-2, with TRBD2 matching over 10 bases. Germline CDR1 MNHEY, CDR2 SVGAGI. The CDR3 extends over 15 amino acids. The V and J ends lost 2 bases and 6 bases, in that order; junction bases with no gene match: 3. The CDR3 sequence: CASSYGTSVSGELFF. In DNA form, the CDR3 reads TGTGCCAGCAGTTACGGGACTAGCGTCTCCGGGGAGCTGTTTTTT.

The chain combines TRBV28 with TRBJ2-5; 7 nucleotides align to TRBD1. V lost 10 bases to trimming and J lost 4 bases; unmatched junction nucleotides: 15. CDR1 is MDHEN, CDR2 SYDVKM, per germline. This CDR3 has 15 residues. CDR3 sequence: CATRDRAGGRETQYF. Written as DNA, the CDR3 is TGTGCCACCAGGGATCGGGCAGGGGGTCGAGAGACCCAGTACTTC.

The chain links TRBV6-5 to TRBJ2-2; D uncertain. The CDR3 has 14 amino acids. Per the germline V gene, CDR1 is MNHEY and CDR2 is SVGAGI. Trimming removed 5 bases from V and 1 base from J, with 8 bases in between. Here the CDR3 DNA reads TGTGCCAGCAGTAGAATGGTGAACACCGGGGAGCTGTTTTTT. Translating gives CASSRMVNTGELFF.

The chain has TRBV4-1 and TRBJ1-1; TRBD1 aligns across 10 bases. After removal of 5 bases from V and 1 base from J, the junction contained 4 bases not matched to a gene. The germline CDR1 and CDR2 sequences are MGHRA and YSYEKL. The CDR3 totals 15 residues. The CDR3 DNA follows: TGCGCCAGCAGCAGTCGGACAGGGGGGAACACTGAAGCTTTCTTT. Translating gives CASSSRTGGNTEAFF.

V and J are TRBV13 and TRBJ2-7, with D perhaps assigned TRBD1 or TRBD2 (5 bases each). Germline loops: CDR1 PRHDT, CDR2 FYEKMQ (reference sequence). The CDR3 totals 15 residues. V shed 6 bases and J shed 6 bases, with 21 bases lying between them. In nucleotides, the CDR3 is TGTGCCAGCAGGCAAAGGGACGGGACCCCTTCCGAGCAGTACTTC. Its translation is CASRQRDGTPSEQYF.

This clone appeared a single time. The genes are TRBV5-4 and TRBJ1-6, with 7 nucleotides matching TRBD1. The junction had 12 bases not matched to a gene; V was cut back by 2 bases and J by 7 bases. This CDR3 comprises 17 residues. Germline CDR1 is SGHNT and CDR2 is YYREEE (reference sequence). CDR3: CASSLVGGGQKNSPLHF. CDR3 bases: TGTGCCAGCAGCTTAGTCGGTGGGGGACAGAAAAATTCACCCCTCCACTTT.

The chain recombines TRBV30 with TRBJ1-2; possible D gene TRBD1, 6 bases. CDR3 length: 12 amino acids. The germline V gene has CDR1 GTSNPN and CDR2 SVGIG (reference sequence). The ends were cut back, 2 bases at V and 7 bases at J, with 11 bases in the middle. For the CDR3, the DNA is TGTGCCTGGAGTCTACAGGGTTTTGGCTACACCTTC. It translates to CAWSLQGFGYTF.

The DNA for the CDR3 is TGTGCCAGCGGAGCGGGAGTGGGTACAGATACGCAGTATTTT. Translating it yields CASGAGVGTDTQYF. The chain recombines TRBV6-5 with TRBJ2-3; 8 bases map to TRBD2. Germline loops: CDR1 MNHEY, CDR2 SVGAGI. The V segment lost 8 bases and the J segment 3 bases; nucleotides outside the gene matches: 7. This CDR3 has 14 residues.

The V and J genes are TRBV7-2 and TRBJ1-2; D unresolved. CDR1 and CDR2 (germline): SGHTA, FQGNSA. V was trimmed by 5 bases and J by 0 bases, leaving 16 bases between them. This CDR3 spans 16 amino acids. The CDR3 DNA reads TGTGCCAGCAGCGACCAAGTAGGGCAGCCTAACTATGGCTACACCTTC. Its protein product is CASSDQVGQPNYGYTF. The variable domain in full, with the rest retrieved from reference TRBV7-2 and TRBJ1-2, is GAGVSQSPSNKVTEKGKDVELRCDPISGHTALYWYRQSLGQGLEFLIYFQGNSAPDKSGLPSDRFSAERTGGSVSTLTIQRTQQEDSAVYLCASSDQVGQPNYGYTFGSGTRLTVV.

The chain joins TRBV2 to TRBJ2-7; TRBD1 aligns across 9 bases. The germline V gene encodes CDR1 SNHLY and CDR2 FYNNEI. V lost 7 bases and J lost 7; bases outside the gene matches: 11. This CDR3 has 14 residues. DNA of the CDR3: TGTGCCAGCAACCCGGGACAGGGCTTCATGGAGCAGTACTTC. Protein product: CASNPGQGFMEQYF.

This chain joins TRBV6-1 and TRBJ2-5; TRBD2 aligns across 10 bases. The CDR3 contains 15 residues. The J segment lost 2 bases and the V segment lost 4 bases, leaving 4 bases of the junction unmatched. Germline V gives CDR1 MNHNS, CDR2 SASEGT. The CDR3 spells CASSAQRGGQETQYF. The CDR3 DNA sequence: TGTGCCAGCAGTGCCCAGCGGGGGGGTCAAGAGACCCAGTACTTC.

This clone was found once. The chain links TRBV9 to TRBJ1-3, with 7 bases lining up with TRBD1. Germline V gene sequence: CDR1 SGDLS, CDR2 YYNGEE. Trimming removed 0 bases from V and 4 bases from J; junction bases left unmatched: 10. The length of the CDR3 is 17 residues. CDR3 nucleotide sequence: TGTGCCAGCAGCGTAGCGCCGGGGGACAGATCCGGAAACACCATATATTTT. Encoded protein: CASSVAPGDRSGNTIYF.

CDR3 DNA sequence: TGTGCCAGTAGTAAAGACAGGGGTAACATTCAGTACTTC. Translating it yields CASSKDRGNIQYF. This sequence joins TRBV19 and TRBJ2-4; 8 positions agree with TRBD1. Germline V gene data show CDR1 as LNHDA and CDR2 as SQIVND (reference sequence). V was clipped by 4 bases and J by 7 bases; unmatched bases: 3. The CDR3 is 13 amino acids.

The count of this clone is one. CDR3 region: CASRSTGEGNYGYTF. DNA of the CDR3: TGTGCCAGCAGATCGACAGGGGAGGGTAACTATGGCTACACCTTC. The rearrangement uses TRBV28 and TRBJ1-2; TRBD1 aligns across 8 bases. Germline V lookup: CDR1 MDHEN, CDR2 SYDVKM. The CDR3 runs 15 residues. V gave up 6 bases and J gave up 1 base; unmatched junction bases: 7.

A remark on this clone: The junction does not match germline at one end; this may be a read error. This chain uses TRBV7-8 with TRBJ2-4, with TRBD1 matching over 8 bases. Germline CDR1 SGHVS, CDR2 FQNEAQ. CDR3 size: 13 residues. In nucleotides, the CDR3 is TGTGCCAGCAGCTTAGTAGGGGACAGGAATAAGAACTTC. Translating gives CASSLVGDRNKNF. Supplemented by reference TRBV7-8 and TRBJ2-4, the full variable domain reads GAGVSQSPRYKVAKRGQDVALRCDPISGHVSLFWYQQALGQGPEFLTYFQNEAQLDKSGLPSDRFFAERPEGSVSTLKIQRTQQEDSAVYLCASSLVGDRNKNFGAGTRLSVL.

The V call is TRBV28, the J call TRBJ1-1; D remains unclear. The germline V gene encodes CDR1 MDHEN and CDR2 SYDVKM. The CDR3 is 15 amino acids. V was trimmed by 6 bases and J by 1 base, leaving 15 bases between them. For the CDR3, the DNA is TGTGCCAGCAGGAACCTTCAGAGGGAGAACACTGAAGCTTTCTTT. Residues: CASRNLQRENTEAFF.

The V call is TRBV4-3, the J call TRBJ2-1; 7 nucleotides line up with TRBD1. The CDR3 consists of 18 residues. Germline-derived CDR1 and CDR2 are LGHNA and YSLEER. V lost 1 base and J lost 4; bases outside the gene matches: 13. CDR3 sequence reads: CASSQGGTGTALYNEQFF. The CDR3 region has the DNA TGCGCCAGCAGCCAAGGAGGGACCGGGACAGCTTTATACAATGAGCAGTTCTTC.

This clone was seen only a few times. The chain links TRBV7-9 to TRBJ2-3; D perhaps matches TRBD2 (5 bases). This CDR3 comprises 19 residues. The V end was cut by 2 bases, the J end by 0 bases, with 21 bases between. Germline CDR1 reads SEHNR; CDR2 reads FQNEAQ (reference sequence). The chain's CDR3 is CASSLPIGRAAPSTDTQYF. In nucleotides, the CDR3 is TGTGCCAGCAGCTTACCCATCGGGCGAGCGGCGCCTAGCACAGATACGCAGTATTTT.

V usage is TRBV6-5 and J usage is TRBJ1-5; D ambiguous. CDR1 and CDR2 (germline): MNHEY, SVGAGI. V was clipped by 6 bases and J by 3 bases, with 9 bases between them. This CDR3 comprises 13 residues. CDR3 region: CASRSGLNQPQHF. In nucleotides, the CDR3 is TGTGCCAGCAGATCAGGACTCAATCAGCCCCAGCATTTT.

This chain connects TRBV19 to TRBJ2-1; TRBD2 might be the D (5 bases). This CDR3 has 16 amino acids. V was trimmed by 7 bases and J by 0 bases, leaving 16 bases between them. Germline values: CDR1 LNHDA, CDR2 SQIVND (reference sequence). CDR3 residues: CASTMGSLFSYNEQFF. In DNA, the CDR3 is TGTGCCAGTACCATGGGGAGTCTTTTCTCCTACAATGAGCAGTTCTTC.